This T cell receptor (beta chain) was retrieved from a study of Ad26.COV2.S vaccination and SARS-CoV-2 variants. Study details: Recipients of Ad26.COV2.S got it intramuscularly, once or twice 56 days apart.

As to this clone: Its matching antigen is unknown.

Study findings and constraints: Placebo recipients showed lower spike-specific TCR breadth than vaccinees.

The treatment here: approximately 18 received Ad26.COV2.S at low or high dose, single or two shots; about 5 received placebo; per-sample allocation not given. Sampling was done on day 63 after the first vaccine or placebo injection. Based in Boston, the donor was an adult of 18-55 years. Expression of Wuhan-strain SARS-CoV-2 spike came from the Ad26 vector that formed the vaccine. The data were produced by immunoSEQ multiplex PCR, yet TCRdb's version contains in-frame clones alone and is incomplete. The sample consists of a few hundred thousand clones, over 80% of them appearing once. CDR1 is LNHDA and CDR2 is SQIVND in the germline V gene (reference sequence). This CDR3 region has 15 residues. V was shortened by 5 bases and J by 0 bases, with 10 bases between the two germline ends.

The source was peripheral blood, collected in a trial of Ad26.COV2.S vaccine versus placebo. The chain couples TRBV19 to TRBJ1-4, with D possibly TRBD1 on 5 matching bases. This TCR was recovered from a person aged 18-60 years who received the Ad26.COV2.S COVID-19 vaccine or a placebo. The chain's CDR3 is CASSAIGATNEKLFF. CDR3 coding DNA: TGTGCCAGTAGTGCTATAGGGGCAACTAATGAAAAACTGTTTTTT.